The rows below give T cell receptor beta chains drawn from one sample of a study of blood T cell repertoires in COVID-19. Profiled with immunoSEQ multiplex PCR; TCRdb holds only in-frame clones, not every one. In the table there are under 200,000 clones, around nine tenths of which are singletons. Material: peripheral blood. The receptors here all came from a man aged 18 to 30 with active or convalescent COVID-19. CDR3s include the opening cysteine and the closing phenylalanine or tryptophan. Fields, in order: D gene, clone size, V gene, J gene, CDR3 protein, CDR3 DNA. The D gene is left open where the match is weak. Clone size is not always given. Where it is, it says once, few, many or a class for expanded clones.

D gene: -
clone size: -
V gene: TRBV19
J gene: TRBJ1-6
CDR3 protein: CASSTRRDIQNSPLHF
CDR3 DNA: TGTGCCAGTAGTACCCGCCGGGACATCCAGAATTCACCCCTCCACTTT

D gene: -
clone size: few
V gene: TRBV6-4
J gene: TRBJ1-1
CDR3 protein: CASSDQRGTEAFF
CDR3 DNA: TGTGCCAGCAGTGACCAGAGAGGCACTGAAGCTTTCTTT

D gene: TRBD1
clone size: -
V gene: TRBV5-1
J gene: TRBJ1-2
CDR3 protein: CASSPRTTGTGADGYTF
CDR3 DNA: TGCGCCAGCAGCCCGAGAACTACCGGGACAGGGGCGGATGGCTACACCTTC

D gene: -
clone size: -
V gene: TRBV27
J gene: TRBJ1-2
CDR3 protein: CARPSEPRGFNLANYGYTF
CDR3 DNA: TGTGCCAGACCCTCTGAGCCCAGAGGATTTAATTTAGCTAACTATGGCTACACCTTC

D gene: TRBD2
clone size: -
V gene: TRBV5-6
J gene: TRBJ2-7
CDR3 protein: CASSSWTSGSKYYEQYF
CDR3 DNA: TGTGCCAGCAGCTCCTGGACTAGCGGGAGTAAGTACTACGAGCAGTACTTC

D gene: -
clone size: -
V gene: TRBV21-1
J gene: TRBJ2-4
CDR3 protein: CASSKGGGPAKNIQYF
CDR3 DNA: TGTGCCAGCAGCAAAGGGGGGGGGCCAGCCAAAAACATTCAGTACTTC

D gene: -
clone size: -
V gene: TRBV18
J gene: TRBJ1-1
CDR3 protein: CASSPRTVGRGNEAFF
CDR3 DNA: TGTGCCAGCTCACCAAGGACAGTTGGTAGGGGCAATGAAGCTTTCTTT

D gene: TRBD2
clone size: -
V gene: TRBV24-1
J gene: TRBJ2-1
CDR3 protein: CATSDFGTSGRRHEQFF
CDR3 DNA: TGTGCCACCAGTGATTTTGGGACTAGCGGGAGGAGGCATGAGCAGTTCTTC

D gene: -
clone size: few
V gene: TRBV11-3
J gene: TRBJ1-1
CDR3 protein: CASTSGYTEAFF
CDR3 DNA: TGTGCCAGCACCTCGGGTTACACTGAAGCTTTCTTT

D gene: -
clone size: once
V gene: TRBV15
J gene: TRBJ2-5
CDR3 protein: CATSRATPGTQYF
CDR3 DNA: TGTGCCACCAGCAGAGCCACCCCCGGGACCCAGTACTTC

D gene: -
clone size: -
V gene: TRBV24-1
J gene: TRBJ2-3
CDR3 protein: CATSDDEDKPTDTQYF
CDR3 DNA: TGTGCCACCAGTGATGATGAGGACAAACCCACAGATACGCAGTATTTT

D gene: TRBD1
clone size: -
V gene: TRBV19
J gene: TRBJ1-5
CDR3 protein: CASSSRDRGKDQPQHF
CDR3 DNA: TGTGCCAGTAGTAGCCGGGACAGGGGGAAGGATCAGCCCCAGCATTTT

D gene: TRBD2
clone size: -
V gene: TRBV27
J gene: TRBJ2-3
CDR3 protein: CASRLAGGPRQYF
CDR3 DNA: TGTGCCAGCAGACTAGCGGGAGGGCCTAGGCAGTATTTT

D gene: -
clone size: -
V gene: TRBV27
J gene: TRBJ1-6
CDR3 protein: CASRLAGSGSPLHF
CDR3 DNA: TGTGCCAGCCGCCTGGCAGGGTCGGGTTCACCCCTCCACTTT

D gene: TRBD1
clone size: -
V gene: TRBV18
J gene: TRBJ1-2
CDR3 protein: CASSPYVIAGQANGYTF
CDR3 DNA: TGTGCCAGCTCACCTTACGTTATCGCGGGACAGGCCAATGGCTACACCTTC

D gene: -
clone size: -
V gene: TRBV6-5
J gene: TRBJ1-2
CDR3 protein: CASSSGVRANGYTF
CDR3 DNA: TGTGCCAGCAGTTCAGGGGTACGGGCAAATGGCTACACCTTC

D gene: -
clone size: -
V gene: TRBV27
J gene: TRBJ1-3
CDR3 protein: CASSPGRGTSIEGHTIYF
CDR3 DNA: TGTGCCAGCAGCCCTGGTCGGGGGACCTCTATCGAGGGACACACCATATATTTT

D gene: -
clone size: -
V gene: TRBV30
J gene: TRBJ1-5
CDR3 protein: CAWAPDRIQPQHF
CDR3 DNA: TGTGCCTGGGCCCCTGACAGGATACAGCCCCAGCATTTT

D gene: TRBD1
clone size: -
V gene: TRBV11-2
J gene: TRBJ1-1
CDR3 protein: CASRPRQGENTEAFF
CDR3 DNA: TGTGCCAGCAGGCCCAGACAGGGTGAGAACACTGAAGCTTTCTTT

D gene: TRBD1
clone size: -
V gene: TRBV11-3
J gene: TRBJ1-1
CDR3 protein: CASSPGQASEAFF
CDR3 DNA: TGTGCCAGCAGCCCGGGACAGGCCTCTGAAGCTTTCTTT